What follows are 31 T cell receptor beta chains derived from one specimen sequenced in a study of control samples from healthy donors and cancer patients. Sequenced by immunoSEQ multiplex PCR; TCRdb stores in-frame clones only, minus some. This table holds around 190,000 clones, roughly 92% found once. The sequenced material came from blood. The receptor set was obtained from a man aged 25-45 years in good health.

The genes are TRBV28 and TRBJ2-2; TRBD2 matches at 10 bases. This CDR3 has 15 residues. Germline V gene data show CDR1 as MDHEN and CDR2 as SYDVKM. After removal of 6 bases from V and 3 bases from J, the junction contained 4 bases not matched to a gene. The CDR3 spells CASRLAGGDTGELFF. CDR3 sequence (DNA): TGTGCCAGCAGATTAGCGGGAGGAGACACCGGGGAGCTGTTTTTT.

The chain recombines TRBV19 with TRBJ2-1, with 10 positions matching TRBD2. This CDR3 has 17 amino acids. Unmatched junction bases numbered 13, after V lost 4 bases and J lost 7 bases. The V gene's germline CDR1 is LNHDA and CDR2 SQIVND (reference sequence). The CDR3 spells CASSRGLARLSNNEQFF. The CDR3 nucleotides are TGTGCCAGTAGTAGGGGACTAGCGAGACTTTCGAATAATGAGCAGTTCTTC.

The rearrangement links TRBV2 to TRBJ2-2; tentative D call: TRBD2 (5 bases). Germline values: CDR1 SNHLY, CDR2 FYNNEI. The ends were cut back, 0 bases at V and 6 bases at J, with 8 bases in the middle. The CDR3 has 14 residues. CDR3 DNA sequence: TGTGCCAGCAGTGAAGCTACTAGGGCCGGGGAGCTGTTTTTT. Amino acid sequence: CASSEATRAGELFF.

V is TRBV7-2 and J is TRBJ2-5, with D maybe TRBD1 (6 bases). Germline V CDR1 and CDR2: SGHTA, FQGNSA. The germline V and J ends were trimmed by 5 bases and 5 bases, with 15 bases remaining between them. The CDR3 consists of 14 residues. The CDR3 DNA sequence: TGTGCCAGCAGCCAATCAGGGGCCGTGGAGACCCAGTACTTC. This sequence encodes CASSQSGAVETQYF.

J is TRBJ2-1 and V is TRBV7-9; TRBD2 is a possible D gene (6 bases). V dropped 3 bases and J dropped 10 bases, with 13 bases sitting between them. Germline V gene lookup returns CDR1 SEHNR and CDR2 FQNEAQ (reference sequence). The length of the CDR3 is 13 residues. The chain's CDR3 is CASSLIGAGEQFF. The CDR3 coding sequence is TGTGCCAGCAGCTTGATTGGGGCGGGGGAGCAGTTCTTC. Full variable domain (missing parts from reference TRBV7-9 and TRBJ2-1): DTGVSQNPRHKITKRGQNVTFRCDPISEHNRLYWYRQTLGQGPEFLTYFQNEAQLEKSRLLSDRFSAERPKGSFSTLEIQRTEQGDSAMYLCASSLIGAGEQFFGPGTRLTVL.

The chain couples TRBV6-5 to TRBJ2-5; no reliable D call. The CDR3 has 13 amino acids. The germline V gene encodes CDR1 MNHEY and CDR2 SVGAGI. V lost 7 bases, J lost 5 bases, and 14 bases lay in between. Written as DNA, the CDR3 is TGTGCCAGCATCCCCCGAGCCTTGGAGACCCAGTACTTC. Translating gives CASIPRALETQYF.

This clone was seen only a few times. The chain employs TRBV11-3 and TRBJ1-3, with D possibly being TRBD1 (5 bases). V was trimmed by 1 base and J by 4 bases, leaving 23 bases between them. This CDR3 region has 19 residues. Germline CDR1 and CDR2: SGHNT and YENEEA. The CDR3 DNA follows: TGTGCCAGCAGCTTAGGAATTCCCGTACAGGTAGCTGGGGGAAACACCATATATTTT. It translates to CASSLGIPVQVAGGNTIYF. The full variable domain, rest sourced from reference TRBV11-3 and TRBJ1-3, is EAGVVQSPRYKIIEKKQPVAFWCNPISGHNTLYWYLQNLGQGPELLIRYENEEAVDDSQLPKDRFSAERLKGVDSTLKIQPAELGDSAVYLCASSLGIPVQVAGGNTIYFGEGSWLTVV.

V and J are TRBV5-8 and TRBJ2-1; 7 bases fit TRBD2. The CDR3 spans 14 residues. Germline V gene data show CDR1 as SGHTS and CDR2 as YDEGEE. V shed 0 bases and J 3 bases; nucleotides not matched to a gene: 0. CDR3 sequence reads: CASSLGDYYNEQFF. The CDR3 coding sequence is TGTGCCAGCAGCTTGGGGGACTACTACAATGAGCAGTTCTTC.

The V and J genes are TRBV29-1 and TRBJ2-2, with 8 bases matching TRBD1. Germline CDR1 SQVTM, CDR2 ANQGSEA. Unmatched junction bases numbered 9, after V lost 7 bases and J lost 5 bases. The CDR3 totals 14 residues. CDR3 protein: CSAQDRVGTGELFF. CDR3 coding DNA: TGCAGCGCTCAGGACAGGGTAGGGACCGGGGAGCTGTTTTTT.

This clone was counted only a few times. The chain joins TRBV5-1 to TRBJ2-7; 8 bases match TRBD2. J lost 3 bases, V lost 0 bases, and 5 bases had no gene match. Germline CDR1 reads SGHRS; CDR2 reads YFSETQ. The CDR3 totals 15 residues. In nucleotides, the CDR3 is TGCGCCAGCAGCTTGGGGGGTCTAGCGGGCTACGAGCAGTACTTC. Translation gives CASSLGGLAGYEQYF.

The V call is TRBV15, the J call TRBJ1-1; D is perhaps TRBD1 (5 bases). Per the germline V gene, CDR1 is LNHNV and CDR2 is YYDKDF (reference sequence). This CDR3 is built from 16 residues. Trimming shortened V by 5 bases and J by 0 bases, and 16 bases separated the two germline ends. The CDR3 sequence: CATSLRGAGVNTEAFF. CDR3 coding DNA: TGTGCCACCAGCCTTCGCGGGGCGGGGGTGAACACTGAAGCTTTCTTT.

The rearrangement joins TRBV27 to TRBJ2-7; 7 positions match TRBD1. Looked up from germline, CDR1 is MNHEY and CDR2 is SMNVEV (reference sequence). The J segment lost 2 bases and the V segment lost 3 bases, leaving 13 bases of the junction unmatched. CDR3 size: 17 residues. This chain's CDR3 is CASSFRTGTENPYEQYF. CDR3 nucleotides: TGTGCCAGCAGTTTCCGGACCGGGACAGAAAATCCCTACGAGCAGTACTTC.

The CDR3 bases are TGTGCCAGCAGCCGGCCTGGAGGAGGGAGAACTGAAGCTTTCTTT. Its protein is CASSRPGGGRTEAFF. V gene TRBV28 combines with J gene TRBJ1-1; the D is unclear. Germline V gene sequence: CDR1 MDHEN, CDR2 SYDVKM. The CDR3 spans 15 residues. The V end was cut by 6 bases, the J end by 5 bases, with 19 bases between.

This clone occurred once. This chain links TRBV7-9 with TRBJ1-4, with 8 positions matching TRBD1. Germline CDR1 and CDR2: SEHNR and FQNEAQ (reference sequence). The CDR3 sequence is 17 residues long. J was trimmed by 2 bases and V by 2 bases; bases with no gene match: 7. CDR3 in DNA: TGTGCCAGCAGCTTAACCCTCCGGGACAGGACTAATGAAAAACTGTTTTTT. This translates into CASSLTLRDRTNEKLFF.

This chain links TRBV6-6 with TRBJ2-3; D is uncertain. Deletions cut 5 bases from V and 2 bases from J, with 2 bases between. The CDR3 spans 11 residues. The germline V gene encodes CDR1 MNHNY and CDR2 SVGAGI (reference sequence). CDR3 sequence reads: CASSPTDTQYF. The CDR3 coding sequence is TGTGCCAGCAGTCCCACAGATACGCAGTATTTT.

The CDR3 spells CASSKSSYEQYF. CDR3 coding DNA: TGTGCCAGCAGCAAGAGCTCCTACGAGCAGTACTTC. This rearrangement joins TRBV28 to TRBJ2-7; D not certain. The V gene lost 6 bases and the J gene lost 0 bases, with 6 bases spanning the gap. Germline lookup yields CDR1 MDHEN and CDR2 SYDVKM. This CDR3 has 12 residues.

The J gene is TRBJ2-5, the V gene TRBV10-1, with a tentative D call TRBD2 (5 bases). V lost 3 bases to trimming and J lost 5 bases, with 13 bases between them. The germline V gene encodes CDR1 WNHNN and CDR2 SYGVQD (reference sequence). The length of the CDR3 is 14 residues. CDR3 amino acids: CASSEGGLGETQYF. The CDR3 DNA follows: TGCGCCAGCAGTGAAGGCGGACTCGGGGAGACCCAGTACTTC.

This clone was observed a few times. DNA of the CDR3: TGTGCCAGCAGTTTCTCAGGCGCCGATCAGCCCCAGCATTTT. This gives the protein CASSFSGADQPQHF. The chain carries TRBV27 and TRBJ1-5; D call uncertain. CDR1 is MNHEY, CDR2 SMNVEV, per germline (reference sequence). This CDR3 is built from 14 residues. V was trimmed by 3 bases and J by 5 bases, leaving 11 bases between them.

V gene TRBV4-1 combines with J gene TRBJ2-1; TRBD2 matches at 9 bases. CDR3 size: 16 residues. Germline V CDR1 and CDR2: MGHRA, YSYEKL. V shed 3 bases, J shed 4 bases, and the junction held 7 bases outside the gene matches. The CDR3 here is CASSQAGLASYNEQFF. CDR3 sequence (DNA): TGCGCCAGCAGCCAGGCAGGACTAGCGTCATACAATGAGCAGTTCTTC.

The CDR3 DNA reads as TGTGCCAGCAGCTTGCTAGCGGGGGGTTTCCCCTACAATGAGCAGTTCTTC. The encoded protein is CASSLLAGGFPYNEQFF. The chain joins TRBV5-4 to TRBJ2-1; 11 bases align to TRBD2. CDR1 SGHNT and CDR2 YYREEE come from the germline V gene (reference sequence). The CDR3 is 17 amino acids. The V segment lost 1 base and the J segment 2 bases; nucleotides outside the gene matches: 5.

The genes are TRBV25-1 and TRBJ1-1; TRBD1 aligns across 8 bases. Trimming removed 5 bases from V and 3 bases from J; junction bases left unmatched: 5. The germline V gene has CDR1 MGHDK and CDR2 SYGVNS. There are 14 residues in the CDR3. The CDR3 sequence is CASSTDREDTEAFF. CDR3 bases: TGTGCCAGCAGTACGGACAGGGAGGACACTGAAGCTTTCTTT.

The chain uses TRBV19 and TRBJ2-1, with D perhaps TRBD2 (7 bases). The CDR3 sequence is 14 residues long. Germline V gene sequence: CDR1 LNHDA, CDR2 SQIVND (reference sequence). Trimming took off 1 base at V and 7 bases at J, with 11 bases between the two ends. CDR3 sequence: CASSIGGGLNEQFF. The CDR3 nucleotides read TGTGCCAGTAGTATAGGGGGGGGGCTAAATGAGCAGTTCTTC.

V and J are TRBV24-1 and TRBJ2-5; D unclear. In germline, CDR1 is KGHDR, CDR2 SFDVKD. Trimming left V 4 bases short and J 2 bases short, with 13 bases between. This CDR3 has 15 residues. The CDR3 loop reads CATSERYGPQETQYF. The CDR3 DNA is TGTGCCACCAGTGAAAGATATGGACCTCAAGAGACCCAGTACTTC.

This sequence joins TRBV4-3 and TRBJ2-3; a possible D gene is TRBD2 (5 bases). V lost 4 bases, J lost 5 bases, and 19 bases lay in between. The germline CDR1 and CDR2 sequences are LGHNA and YSLEER. This CDR3 comprises 16 residues. CDR3 protein: CASSRHLGAPGDTQYF. DNA of the CDR3: TGCGCCAGCAGCCGCCATCTGGGAGCCCCGGGAGATACGCAGTATTTT.

J is TRBJ1-4 and V is TRBV9; D may be TRBD1 (6 bases). Trimming took off 4 bases at V and 3 bases at J, with 22 bases between the two ends. Germline V gives CDR1 SGDLS, CDR2 YYNGEE. The CDR3 contains 18 residues. The CDR3 spells CASSPTFPRDKANEKLFF. In nucleotides, the CDR3 is TGTGCCAGCAGCCCGACCTTCCCTCGGGACAAAGCTAATGAAAAACTGTTTTTT.

CDR3 sequence reads: CATSAGDGGRNTQYF. CDR3 bases: TGTGCCACCAGTGCCGGGGACGGGGGTCGAAATACGCAGTATTTT. The V and J genes are TRBV24-1 and TRBJ2-3, with a weak D call TRBD2 (6 bases). From germline, CDR1 is KGHDR and CDR2 SFDVKD. The length of the CDR3 is 15 residues. V shed 5 bases and J shed 7 bases, with 18 bases lying between them.

This chain uses TRBV15 with TRBJ1-2, with TRBD1 identical over 9 bases. Germline V gene lookup returns CDR1 LNHNV and CDR2 YYDKDF (reference sequence). There are 14 residues in the CDR3. The ends lost 6 bases at V and 8 bases at J; junction bases unmatched: 10. CDR3 in amino acids: CATSEQGAFGGYTF. The CDR3 DNA sequence: TGTGCCACCAGTGAACAGGGGGCATTTGGAGGCTACACCTTC.

V usage is TRBV3-1 (or the pseudogene TRBV3-2) and J usage is TRBJ2-1; 7 bases line up with TRBD1. CDR1 is LGHDT, CDR2 YNNKEL, per germline (reference sequence). CDR3 length equals 17 residues. The V and J ends lost 4 bases and 3 bases, in that order; junction bases with no gene match: 12. CDR3 loop: CASSLRGLPNYYNEQFF. Written as DNA, the CDR3 is TGTGCCAGCAGCCTTAGGGGGCTTCCTAATTACTACAATGAGCAGTTCTTC.

This chain joins TRBV5-4 and TRBJ2-5; D unclear. This CDR3 comprises 12 residues. Trimming removed 4 bases at V and 0 bases at J, with 4 bases between. Germline CDR1 and CDR2: SGHNT and YYREEE (reference sequence). CDR3 DNA sequence: TGTGCCAGCAGCCAGAACCAAGAGACCCAGTACTTC. It specifies CASSQNQETQYF.

This chain connects TRBV9 to TRBJ2-5; 10 nucleotides match TRBD2. The CDR3 covers 14 residues. Germline CDR1 reads SGDLS; CDR2 reads YYNGEE. V shed 3 bases and J 1 base; nucleotides not matched to a gene: 0. CDR3 nucleotide sequence: TGTGCCAGCAGCGCTAGCGGGGGCCAAGAGACCCAGTACTTC. It encodes CASSASGGQETQYF.

This rearrangement joins TRBV3-1 (or the pseudogene TRBV3-2) to TRBJ1-2; possibly TRBD1 for D (6 bases). With 1 base removed from V and 7 bases from J, the gap between germline ends came to 7 bases. The CDR3 has 12 amino acids. Germline-derived CDR1 and CDR2 are LGHDT and YNNKEL (reference sequence). This CDR3 reads CASSQGGGGYTF. The DNA for the CDR3 is TGTGCCAGCAGCCAAGGAGGGGGTGGCTACACCTTC.